The 14 T cell receptor beta chains reported below all come from one sample, sequenced in a study of blood T cell repertoires in COVID-19. Profiling relied on immunoSEQ multiplex PCR, and the TCRdb table lists in-frame clones only, not all of them. The profile shows 130,000 or so clones, 70% to 90% of them singletons. The source material was peripheral blood. The receptors stem from a man aged 55 to 70 with acute or convalescent COVID-19.

V is TRBV7-2 and J is TRBJ2-7; 13 bases are a match to TRBD2. V shed 5 bases, J shed 5 bases, and the junction held 3 bases outside the gene matches. The CDR3 consists of 14 residues. Germline V lookup: CDR1 SGHTA, CDR2 FQGNSA. This CDR3 is CASSGLAGVHEQYF. The DNA of the CDR3 is TGTGCCAGCAGCGGACTAGCGGGAGTCCACGAGCAGTACTTC.

The rearrangement joins TRBV11-2 to TRBJ2-1; perhaps TRBD2 as D (5 bases). Trimming took off 0 bases at V and 5 bases at J, with 8 bases between the two ends. Germline V gene lookup returns CDR1 SGHAT and CDR2 FQNNGV. This CDR3 region has 14 residues. This CDR3 reads CASSLDGLNNEQFF. The CDR3 DNA reads as TGTGCCAGCAGCTTAGATGGACTTAACAATGAGCAGTTCTTC. The whole variable domain, filled in from reference TRBV11-2 and TRBJ2-1, reads EAGVAQSPRYKIIEKRQSVAFWCNPISGHATLYWYQQILGQGPKLLIQFQNNGVVDDSQLPKDRFSAERLKGVDSTLKIQPAKLEDSAVYLCASSLDGLNNEQFFGPGTRLTVL.

The genes are TRBV3-1 (or the pseudogene TRBV3-2) and TRBJ2-1; D unclear. Germline assignment: CDR1 LGHDT and CDR2 YNNKEL (reference sequence). CDR3 length: 15 residues. Trimming took 0 bases from V and 6 from J, leaving 12 bases between them. In DNA form, the CDR3 reads TGTGCCAGCAGCCAAGATACCTCCCTGGCCAATGAGCAGTTCTTC. It translates to CASSQDTSLANEQFF.

The V gene is TRBV2, the J gene TRBJ2-1; 7 nucleotides match TRBD1. CDR1 is SNHLY and CDR2 is FYNNEI in the germline V gene. This CDR3 has 12 residues. J gave up 7 bases and V 6 bases, and 3 bases lay outside the gene matches. In DNA form, the CDR3 reads TGTGCCAGCAGCCTACAGGGGAATGAGCAGTTCTTC. Amino acids: CASSLQGNEQFF.

The rearrangement uses TRBV5-5 and TRBJ2-5; tentatively, D is TRBD2 (6 bases). The V end lost 4 bases, the J end lost 5 bases, and 21 bases lay between the germline ends. CDR3 size: 16 residues. The V gene's germline CDR1 is SGHKS and CDR2 YYEKEE (reference sequence). The CDR3 region is CASSGGTRGAEETQYF. The CDR3 coding sequence is TGTGCCAGCAGCGGTGGGACTCGGGGAGCTGAGGAGACCCAGTACTTC.

This chain links TRBV18 with TRBJ2-3; 12 nucleotides line up with TRBD2. The junction had 15 bases not matched to a gene; V was cut back by 5 bases and J by 6 bases. CDR3 length: 18 amino acids. The germline V gene encodes CDR1 KGHSH and CDR2 LQKENI. The CDR3 DNA reads TGTGCCAGCTCAGAGTTTAGATCGACTAGCGGGAGAACCGATACGCAGTATTTT. This encodes CASSEFRSTSGRTDTQYF. Drawing the rest from reference TRBV18 and TRBJ2-3, the complete variable domain is NAGVMQNPRHLVRRRGQEARLRCSPMKGHSHVYWYRQLPEEGLKFMVYLQKENIIDESGMPKERFSAEFPKEGPSILRIQQVVRGDSAAYFCASSEFRSTSGRTDTQYFGPGTRLTVL.

The chain recombines TRBV7-9 with TRBJ2-5; D perhaps matches TRBD1 (6 bases). V was cut by 1 base and J by 4 bases, with 13 bases left in between. CDR1 and CDR2 from the germline V gene are SEHNR and FQNEAQ (reference sequence). The CDR3 covers 15 residues. CDR3 protein: CASSLVQGMGETQYF. DNA of the CDR3: TGTGCCAGCAGCTTAGTCCAGGGGATGGGAGAGACCCAGTACTTC.

The genes are TRBV18 and TRBJ2-7; D unclear. V was shortened by 1 base and J by 6 bases, with 16 bases between the two germline ends. CDR1 KGHSH and CDR2 LQKENI come from the germline V gene. The CDR3 covers 15 residues. The CDR3 DNA sequence: TGTGCCAGCTCACCACAGGAACCTTCCGGCGGCGAGCAGTACTTC. It yields the protein CASSPQEPSGGEQYF. Together with reference TRBV18 and TRBJ2-7, the CDR3 gives the full variable domain: NAGVMQNPRHLVRRRGQEARLRCSPMKGHSHVYWYRQLPEEGLKFMVYLQKENIIDESGMPKERFSAEFPKEGPSILRIQQVVRGDSAAYFCASSPQEPSGGEQYFGPGTRLTVT.

The chain combines TRBV16 with TRBJ2-5, with 10 bases lining up with TRBD1. This CDR3 is built from 15 residues. V shed 2 bases, J shed 3 bases, and the junction held 3 bases outside the gene matches. Germline CDR1 is KGHSY and CDR2 is FQNENV. The DNA for the CDR3 is TGTGCCAGCAGCCAAGGGACAGGGGAAGAAGAGACCCAGTACTTC. This codes for CASSQGTGEEETQYF.

The V and J genes are TRBV7-9 and TRBJ2-6; TRBD1 is a possible D gene (6 bases). Germline loops: CDR1 SEHNR, CDR2 FQNEAQ (reference sequence). V shed 6 bases and J shed 3 bases, with 12 bases lying between them. This CDR3 contains 15 residues. In DNA form, the CDR3 reads TGTGCCAGCAGTAACAGGGAAAGTGGGGCCAACGTCCTGACTTTC. Protein sequence: CASSNRESGANVLTF. The variable domain in full, completed from reference TRBV7-9 and TRBJ2-6, reads DTGVSQNPRHKITKRGQNVTFRCDPISEHNRLYWYRQTLGQGPEFLTYFQNEAQLEKSRLLSDRFSAERPKGSFSTLEIQRTEQGDSAMYLCASSNRESGANVLTFGAGSRLTVL.

The CDR3 bases are TGTGCCAGCAGCTTAGCGGCGGCTCTTTCCTACGAGCAGTACTTC. This encodes CASSLAAALSYEQYF. The chain recombines TRBV7-2 with TRBJ2-7; D gene uncertain. The CDR3 sequence is 15 residues long. CDR1 is SGHTA, CDR2 FQGNSA, per germline. Trimming cost V 0 bases and J 1 base, with 10 bases left between them.

The chain couples TRBV5-1 to TRBJ2-3; D perhaps matches TRBD1 (6 bases). This CDR3 has 16 residues. Germline CDR1 SGHRS, CDR2 YFSETQ. Trimming took off 5 bases at V and 1 base at J, with 17 bases between the two ends. The chain's CDR3 is CASRMNLGAGTDTQYF. The CDR3 nucleotides read TGCGCCAGCAGAATGAATCTGGGGGCTGGCACAGATACGCAGTATTTT.

This chain uses TRBV24-1 with TRBJ1-2, with D perhaps matching TRBD1 (5 bases). Germline-derived CDR1 and CDR2 are KGHDR and SFDVKD. The CDR3 is 14 amino acids. Trimming removed 3 bases from V and 4 bases from J, with 11 bases in between. The CDR3: CATSDGTKSYGYTF. CDR3 DNA: TGTGCCACCAGTGATGGGACTAAGAGCTATGGCTACACCTTC.

The chain has TRBV25-1 and TRBJ2-7; 8 nucleotides match TRBD2. V shed 6 bases, J shed 6 bases, and the junction held 7 bases outside the gene matches. Germline CDR1 MGHDK, CDR2 SYGVNS. The CDR3 consists of 13 residues. The CDR3 spells CASSAGLASEQYF. The CDR3 DNA follows: TGTGCCAGCAGCGCCGGACTAGCCTCCGAGCAGTACTTC.